This record looks at one T cell receptor beta chain sequence and its context. Its antigen is unknown. The sample originates from a study of T cells after yellow fever vaccination. Study results and caveats: Booster sampling recovered most clones from primary vaccination (approximately 96% CD4, approximately 90% CD8).

Universal primer sites and UMIs were introduced during 5'RACE template-switching synthesis of TCR cDNA. One entry per CDR3 protein results from TCRdb running MiXCR on the 5' RACE reads. Of about 320,000 distinct CDR3 sequences in the sample, around 6.8% were seen once. This receptor was identified in a man aged 18 to 30 who received the YFV17D yellow fever vaccine. The specimen was PBMCs, collected roughly 45 days after the first yellow fever vaccination.

The CDR3, as DNA: TGTGCCACCAGCAGAGAAAGAAGATCTACAGATACGCAGTATTTT. Protein sequence: CATSRERRSTDTQYF. The rearrangement links TRBV15 to TRBJ2-3; D is unresolved. CDR1 LNHNV and CDR2 YYDKDF come from the germline V gene (reference sequence). V lost 0 bases and J lost 3, with 10 bases in between. This CDR3 is built from 15 residues.